Below, 18 T cell receptor beta chains from the same sample are listed, as sequenced in a study of vaccination effects on CD4 cells after COVID-19. Antigen-specific CD4+ T cells were expanded with viral peptide pools in the ViraFEST assay before sequencing. The culture ran for about 11 days, and then CD4+ T cells were isolated. The repertoire was sequenced with immunoSEQ multiplex PCR; TCRdb's copy has only in-frame clones and lacks some. The data hold 55,000 to 70,000 clones, with roughly four fifths observed a single time. What these receptors recognize is not known. Sequenced material: CD4+ T cells from PBMCs cultured with HCoV-229E spike peptides, taken before COVID-19 vaccination. The receptors derive from a human donor who received a COVID-19 vaccine.

This clone has a single count. The chain joins TRBV12-5 to TRBJ1-4, with D possibly TRBD1 on 5 matching bases. The CDR3 spans 15 residues. V was cut by 0 bases and J by 7 bases, with 12 bases left in between. CDR1 is LGHNT and CDR2 is FRNRAP in the germline V gene. This chain's CDR3 is CASGLVSRAGEKLFF. The CDR3 DNA reads TGTGCTAGTGGTTTGGTCAGCAGGGCTGGTGAAAAACTGTTTTTT.

V is TRBV5-6 and J is TRBJ1-3, with 8 nucleotides matching TRBD1. This CDR3 has 17 amino acids. With 4 bases clipped from V and 4 bases from J, the junction kept 13 bases outside the gene matches. Germline V gives CDR1 SGHDT, CDR2 YYEEEE. The CDR3: CASSRGGDRGYGNTIYF. Here the CDR3 DNA reads TGTGCCAGCAGCCGTGGGGGTGACAGGGGATACGGAAACACCATATATTTT.

The chain uses TRBV15 and TRBJ2-5, with TRBD2 identical over 10 bases. This CDR3 spans 19 amino acids. The J segment lost 2 bases and the V segment lost 2 bases, leaving 14 bases of the junction unmatched. Germline lookup yields CDR1 LNHNV and CDR2 YYDKDF (reference sequence). The CDR3 region is CATSRRRASGGLLQETQYF. DNA for the CDR3: TGTGCCACCAGCAGAAGGCGCGCTAGCGGGGGCCTACTTCAAGAGACCCAGTACTTC.

This chain connects TRBV12-3 or TRBV12-4 to TRBJ2-1; possibly TRBD2 for D (5 bases). This CDR3 has 12 residues. Trimming took 5 bases from V and 6 from J, leaving 8 bases between them. The chain's CDR3 is CASSLRVNEQFF. CDR3 sequence (DNA): TGTGCCAGCAGTCTGAGGGTCAATGAGCAGTTCTTC.

The chain joins TRBV7-8 to TRBJ2-2; D is perhaps TRBD1 (6 bases). CDR3 length: 13 amino acids. Trimming stripped 5 bases from V and 5 bases from J, with 9 bases between. The germline V gene encodes CDR1 SGHVS and CDR2 FQNEAQ. The CDR3 DNA reads as TGTGCCAGCAGCCGAGGGGGTACCGGGGAGCTGTTTTTT. Amino acid sequence: CASSRGGTGELFF.

This clone was seen more than once but under ten times. This chain connects TRBV19 to TRBJ1-1, with D tentatively TRBD1 (6 bases). Trimming shortened V by 5 bases and J by 1 base, and 17 bases separated the two germline ends. The CDR3 is made up of 16 amino acids. Germline CDR1 LNHDA, CDR2 SQIVND (reference sequence). The DNA for the CDR3 is TGTGCCAGTAGTGCCCTAGGAGGACAGCCGAACACTGAAGCTTTCTTT. Its translation is CASSALGGQPNTEAFF.

The chain recombines TRBV6-5 with TRBJ2-6; no definite D call. The CDR3 is 14 residues long. Trimming left V 6 bases short and J 0 bases short, with 6 bases between. From germline, CDR1 is MNHEY and CDR2 SVGAGI. The CDR3 reads CASRDFSGANVLTF. Written as DNA, the CDR3 is TGTGCCAGCAGGGATTTCTCTGGGGCCAACGTCCTGACTTTC.

The chain has TRBV23-1 and TRBJ2-7; either TRBD1 or TRBD2 may supply D (6 bases each). TRBV23-1 is an open reading frame, and its role is uncertain. V was cut by 3 bases and J by 5 bases, with 20 bases left in between. This CDR3 spans 16 amino acids. The CDR3, as DNA: TGCGCCAGCAGTCACCTCAAGAACAGGGAGGTCCACGAGCAGTACGTC. Its translation: CASSHLKNREVHEQYV.

This clone has just one count. The chain employs TRBV7-2 and TRBJ2-7; D gene unclear. Germline lookup yields CDR1 SGHTA and CDR2 FQGNSA. The V end was cut by 1 base, the J end by 1 base, with 8 bases between. The CDR3 covers 14 residues. In DNA form, the CDR3 reads TGTGCCAGCAGCTTAGTTCAGTCATCCTACGAGCAGTACGTC. This codes for CASSLVQSSYEQYV.

The chain links TRBV21-1 to TRBJ2-7; TRBD1 is the table's D call and was not checked against the DNA. TRBV21-1 counts as a pseudogene. The CDR3 has 13 residues. CDR3 loop: CASSKGDGQEQYV. The CDR3 coding sequence is TGTGCCAGCAGCAAAGGGGACGGACAGGAGCAGTACGTC.

The chain employs TRBV6-1 and TRBJ2-3; D uncertain. The germline V gene encodes CDR1 MNHNS and CDR2 SASEGT. Trimming cost V 1 base and J 6 bases, with 5 bases left between them. The CDR3 totals 12 residues. CDR3: CASSEVLDTQYF. In nucleotides, the CDR3 is TGTGCCAGCAGTGAAGTCTTGGATACGCAGTATTTT.

The rearrangement joins TRBV29-1 to TRBJ1-3, with 9 bases aligning to TRBD1. This CDR3 has 13 amino acids. The V gene end was trimmed by 6 bases and the J gene end by 2 bases; junction bases not matched to a gene: 2. Germline CDR1 and CDR2: SQVTM and ANQGSEA. The DNA for the CDR3 is TGCAGCGTAGGGACAGGGACTGGAAACACCATATATTTT. It codes for CSVGTGTGNTIYF.

This clone is a singleton in its sample. This rearrangement joins TRBV6-5 to TRBJ1-3, with unresolved D. Germline values: CDR1 MNHEY, CDR2 SVGAGI. This CDR3 is 13 amino acids long. V lost 7 bases and J lost 0, with 7 bases in between. CDR3 nucleotide sequence: TGTGCCAGCACCCAACTCTCTGGAAACACCATATATTTT. Translation gives CASTQLSGNTIYF.

This chain connects TRBV2 to TRBJ2-2; D unclear. Germline lookup yields CDR1 SNHLY and CDR2 FYNNEI. The V end was cut by 4 bases, the J end by 0 bases, with 12 bases between. The CDR3 consists of 16 residues. The CDR3 loop reads CASSGRHAANTGELFF. As DNA, the CDR3 is TGTGCCAGCAGTGGAAGACATGCCGCGAACACCGGGGAGCTGTTTTTT.

V is TRBV18 and J is TRBJ2-3; the match to TRBD1 covers 7 bases. The CDR3 loop spans 16 amino acids. After removal of 0 bases from V and 4 bases from J, the junction contained 7 bases not matched to a gene. CDR1 and CDR2 from the germline V gene are KGHSH and LQKENI. The CDR3 sequence: CASSPPRGQEADTQYF. The CDR3 nucleotides read TGTGCCAGCTCACCACCGAGAGGACAGGAGGCAGATACGCAGTATTTT.

The chain combines TRBV9 with TRBJ2-3; D is ambiguous. Germline CDR1 and CDR2: SGDLS and YYNGEE. Trimming pared 2 bases from V and 2 bases from J, leaving 15 bases between. The CDR3 length is 16 residues. The CDR3 here is CASSVTLDITTDTQYF. Here the CDR3 DNA reads TGTGCCAGCAGCGTTACGCTAGACATAACCACAGATACGCAGTATTTT.

This chain joins TRBV24-1 and TRBJ2-3, with TRBD2 matching over 13 bases. After removal of 4 bases from V and 4 bases from J, the junction contained 7 bases not matched to a gene. This CDR3 is 17 amino acids long. The germline CDR1 and CDR2 sequences are KGHDR and SFDVKD. The CDR3 DNA reads as TGTGCCACCAGTGACCCCGGACTAGCGGGGGTCGCAGATACGCAGTATTTT. This codes for CATSDPGLAGVADTQYF.

The rearrangement joins TRBV14 to TRBJ1-6; TRBD1 matches 7 bases. Germline V gene data show CDR1 as SGHDN and CDR2 as FVKESK. After removal of 3 bases from V and 5 bases from J, the junction contained 4 bases not matched to a gene. This CDR3 spans 15 amino acids. The CDR3 nucleotides are TGTGCCAGCAGCCAGACGACAGGGAATAATTCACCCCTCCACTTT. It yields the protein CASSQTTGNNSPLHF.